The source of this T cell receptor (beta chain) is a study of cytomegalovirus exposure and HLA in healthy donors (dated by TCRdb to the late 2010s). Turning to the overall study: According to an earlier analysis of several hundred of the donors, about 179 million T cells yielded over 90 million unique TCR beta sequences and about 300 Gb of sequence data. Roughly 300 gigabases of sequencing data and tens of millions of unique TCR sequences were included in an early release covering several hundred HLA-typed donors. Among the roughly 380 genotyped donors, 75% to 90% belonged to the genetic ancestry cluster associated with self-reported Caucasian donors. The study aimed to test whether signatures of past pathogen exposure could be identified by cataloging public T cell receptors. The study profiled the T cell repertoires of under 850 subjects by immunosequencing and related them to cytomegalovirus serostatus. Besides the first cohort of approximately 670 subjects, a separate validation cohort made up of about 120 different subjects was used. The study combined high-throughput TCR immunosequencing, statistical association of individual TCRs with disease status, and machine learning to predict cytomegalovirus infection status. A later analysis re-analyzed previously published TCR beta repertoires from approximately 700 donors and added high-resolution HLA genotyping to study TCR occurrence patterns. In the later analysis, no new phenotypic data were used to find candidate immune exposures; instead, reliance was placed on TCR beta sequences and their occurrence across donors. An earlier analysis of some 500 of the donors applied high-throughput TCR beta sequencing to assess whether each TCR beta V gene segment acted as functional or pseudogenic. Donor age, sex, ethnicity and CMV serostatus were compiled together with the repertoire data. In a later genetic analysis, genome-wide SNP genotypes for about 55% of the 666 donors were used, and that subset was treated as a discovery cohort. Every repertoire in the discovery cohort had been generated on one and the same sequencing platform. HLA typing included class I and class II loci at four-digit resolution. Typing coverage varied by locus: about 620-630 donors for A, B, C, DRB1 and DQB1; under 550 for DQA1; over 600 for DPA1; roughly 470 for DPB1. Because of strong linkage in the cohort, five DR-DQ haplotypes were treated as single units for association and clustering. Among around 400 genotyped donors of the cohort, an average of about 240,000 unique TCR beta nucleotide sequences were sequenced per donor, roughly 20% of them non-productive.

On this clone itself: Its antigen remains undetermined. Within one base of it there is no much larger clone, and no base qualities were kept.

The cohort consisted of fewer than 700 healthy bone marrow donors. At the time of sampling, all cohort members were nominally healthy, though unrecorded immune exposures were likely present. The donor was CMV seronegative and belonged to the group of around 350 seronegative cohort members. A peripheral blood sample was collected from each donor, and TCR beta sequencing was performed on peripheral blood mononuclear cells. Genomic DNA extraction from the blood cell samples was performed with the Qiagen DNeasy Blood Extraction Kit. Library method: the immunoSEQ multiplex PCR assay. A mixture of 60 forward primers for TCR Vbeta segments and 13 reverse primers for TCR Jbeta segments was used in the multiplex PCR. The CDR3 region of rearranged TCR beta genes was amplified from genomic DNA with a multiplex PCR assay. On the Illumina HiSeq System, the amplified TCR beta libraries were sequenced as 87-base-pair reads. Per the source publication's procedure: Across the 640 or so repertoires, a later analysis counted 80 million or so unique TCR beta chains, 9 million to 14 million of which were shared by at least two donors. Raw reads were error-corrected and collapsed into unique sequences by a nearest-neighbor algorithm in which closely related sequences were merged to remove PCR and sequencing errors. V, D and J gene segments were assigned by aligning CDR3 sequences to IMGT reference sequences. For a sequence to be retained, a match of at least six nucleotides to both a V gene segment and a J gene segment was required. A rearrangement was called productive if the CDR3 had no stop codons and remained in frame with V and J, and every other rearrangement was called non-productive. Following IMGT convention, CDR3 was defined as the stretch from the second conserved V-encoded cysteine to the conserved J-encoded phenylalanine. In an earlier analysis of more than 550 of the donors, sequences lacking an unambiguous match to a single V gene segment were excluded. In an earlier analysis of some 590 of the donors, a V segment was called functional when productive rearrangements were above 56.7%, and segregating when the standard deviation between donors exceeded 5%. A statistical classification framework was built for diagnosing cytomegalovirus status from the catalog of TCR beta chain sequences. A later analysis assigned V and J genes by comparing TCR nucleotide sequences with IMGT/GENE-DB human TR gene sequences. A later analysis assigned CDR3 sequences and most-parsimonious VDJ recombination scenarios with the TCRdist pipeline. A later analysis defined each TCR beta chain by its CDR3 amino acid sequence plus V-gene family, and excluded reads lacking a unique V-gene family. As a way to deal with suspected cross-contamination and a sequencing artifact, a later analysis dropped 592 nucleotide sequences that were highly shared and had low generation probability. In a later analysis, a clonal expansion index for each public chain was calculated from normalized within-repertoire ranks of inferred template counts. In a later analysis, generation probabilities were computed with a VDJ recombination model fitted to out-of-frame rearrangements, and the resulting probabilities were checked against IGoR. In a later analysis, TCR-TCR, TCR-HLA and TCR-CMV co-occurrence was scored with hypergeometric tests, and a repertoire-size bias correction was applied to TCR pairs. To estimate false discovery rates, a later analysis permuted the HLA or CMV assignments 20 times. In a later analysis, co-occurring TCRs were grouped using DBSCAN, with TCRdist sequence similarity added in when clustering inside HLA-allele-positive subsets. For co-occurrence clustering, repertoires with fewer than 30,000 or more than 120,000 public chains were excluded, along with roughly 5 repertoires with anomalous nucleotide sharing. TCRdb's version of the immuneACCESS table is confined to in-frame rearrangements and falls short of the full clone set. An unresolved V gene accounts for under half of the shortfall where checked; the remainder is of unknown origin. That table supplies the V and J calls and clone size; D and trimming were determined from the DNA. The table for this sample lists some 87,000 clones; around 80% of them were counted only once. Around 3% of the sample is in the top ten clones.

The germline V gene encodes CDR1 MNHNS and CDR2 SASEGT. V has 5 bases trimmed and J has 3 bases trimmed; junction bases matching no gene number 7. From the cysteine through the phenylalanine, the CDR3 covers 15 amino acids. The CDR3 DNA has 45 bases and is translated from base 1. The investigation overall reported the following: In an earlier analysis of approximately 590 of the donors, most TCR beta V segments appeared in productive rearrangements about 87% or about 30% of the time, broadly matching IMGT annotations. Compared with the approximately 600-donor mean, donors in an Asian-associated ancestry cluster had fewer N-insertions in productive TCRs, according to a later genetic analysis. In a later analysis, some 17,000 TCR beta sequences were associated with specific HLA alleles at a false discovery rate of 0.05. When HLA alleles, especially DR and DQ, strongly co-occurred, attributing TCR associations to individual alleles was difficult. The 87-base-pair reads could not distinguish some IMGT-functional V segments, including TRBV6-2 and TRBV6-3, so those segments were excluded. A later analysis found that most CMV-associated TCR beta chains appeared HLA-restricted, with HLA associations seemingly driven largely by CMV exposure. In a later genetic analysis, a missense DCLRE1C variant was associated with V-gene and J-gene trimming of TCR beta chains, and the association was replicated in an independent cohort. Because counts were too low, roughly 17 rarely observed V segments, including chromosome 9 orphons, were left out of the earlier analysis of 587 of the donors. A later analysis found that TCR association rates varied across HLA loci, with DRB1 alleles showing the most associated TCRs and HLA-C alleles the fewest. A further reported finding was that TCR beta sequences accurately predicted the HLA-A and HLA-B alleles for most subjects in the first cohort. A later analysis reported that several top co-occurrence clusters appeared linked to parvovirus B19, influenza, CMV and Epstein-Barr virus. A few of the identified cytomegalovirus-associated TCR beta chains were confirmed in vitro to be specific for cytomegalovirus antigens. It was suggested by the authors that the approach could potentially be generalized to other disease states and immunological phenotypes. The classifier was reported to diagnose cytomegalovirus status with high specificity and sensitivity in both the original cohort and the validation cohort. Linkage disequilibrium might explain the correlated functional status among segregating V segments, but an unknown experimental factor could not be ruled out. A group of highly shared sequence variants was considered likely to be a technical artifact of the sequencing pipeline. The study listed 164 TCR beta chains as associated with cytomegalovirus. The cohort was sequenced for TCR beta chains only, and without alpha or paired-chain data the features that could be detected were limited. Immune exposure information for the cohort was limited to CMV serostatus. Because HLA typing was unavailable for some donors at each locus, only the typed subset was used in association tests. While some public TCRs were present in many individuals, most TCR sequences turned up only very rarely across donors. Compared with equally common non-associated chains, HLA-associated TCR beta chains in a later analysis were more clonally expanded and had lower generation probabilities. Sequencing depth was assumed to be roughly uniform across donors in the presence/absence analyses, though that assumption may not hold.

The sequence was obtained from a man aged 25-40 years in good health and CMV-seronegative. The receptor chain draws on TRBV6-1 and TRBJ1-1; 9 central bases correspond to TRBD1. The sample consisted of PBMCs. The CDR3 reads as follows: CASSPYDRGDTEAFF. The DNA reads TGTGCCAGCAGTCCGTATGACAGGGGGGACACTGAAGCTTTCTTT.